Below are 7 T cell receptor beta chains sequenced from a single sample in a study of technical replicates of blood from a few donors. The method was immunoSEQ multiplex PCR; TCRdb's version includes in-frame clones alone and lacks a portion of them. This sample has more than 60,000 clones, with just under 90% found just once. Sequencing input: PBMCs. These receptor sequences come from a human donor in good health. Some clones in this sample may be carry-over from other donors' samples.

This clone came up once. The V call is TRBV6-6, the J call TRBJ2-2, with a possible D match to TRBD1 (7 bases). The V gene's germline CDR1 is MNHNY and CDR2 SVGAGI (reference sequence). V lost 4 bases and J lost 8, with 11 bases in between. CDR3 size: 13 residues. The chain's CDR3 is CASSSQGGGELFF. The CDR3 nucleotides read TGTGCCAGCAGTTCCCAGGGGGGAGGGGAGCTGTTTTTT.

The genes are TRBV7-2 and TRBJ2-2; D not certain. The ends were cut back, 1 base at V and 4 bases at J, with 13 bases in the middle. Per germline, CDR1 SGHTA and CDR2 FQGNSA. There are 16 residues in the CDR3. CDR3 sequence reads: CASSLELLGATGELFF. In DNA form, the CDR3 reads TGTGCCAGCAGCTTAGAGTTACTCGGAGCCACCGGGGAGCTGTTTTTT.

The V and J genes are TRBV19 and TRBJ2-7, with D possibly TRBD1 on 5 matching bases. CDR3 length equals 14 residues. The germline gives CDR1 LNHDA, CDR2 SQIVND (reference sequence). Between the trimmed V and J ends, which lost 3 bases and 2 bases, there was a span of 11 bases. The CDR3 is CASSIKGSTYEQYF. CDR3 DNA: TGTGCCAGTAGTATCAAGGGGTCAACCTACGAGCAGTACTTC. The whole variable domain, remainder taken from reference TRBV19 and TRBJ2-7, is DGGITQSPKYLFRKEGQNVTLSCEQNLNHDAMYWYRQDPGQGLRLIYYSQIVNDFQKGDIAEGYSVSREKKESFPLTVTSAQKNPTAFYLCASSIKGSTYEQYFGPGTRLTVT.

CDR3 sequence reads: CASSPGLAGYNEQFF. The CDR3, as DNA: TGCGCCAGCAGCCCGGGACTAGCGGGGTACAATGAGCAGTTCTTC. The chain couples TRBV5-1 to TRBJ2-1; 13 bases align to TRBD2. Germline CDR1 reads SGHRS; CDR2 reads YFSETQ. J lost 4 bases, V lost 4 bases, and 2 bases had no gene match. The CDR3 is made up of 15 amino acids.

V is TRBV4-2 and J is TRBJ2-7, with a weak D call TRBD2 (5 bases). The V end was cut by 0 bases, the J end by 4 bases, with 19 bases between. The CDR3 extends over 17 amino acids. The germline CDR1 and CDR2 sequences are LGHNA and YNFKEQ. This CDR3 is CASSQELGSSGQYEQYF. CDR3 DNA: TGTGCCAGCAGCCAAGAATTAGGGTCCAGCGGCCAGTACGAGCAGTACTTC.

This sequence joins TRBV7-9 and TRBJ1-2, with 7 nucleotides matching TRBD1. Trimming at V came to 5 bases and at J to 5 bases, leaving 5 bases not matched to a gene. The length of the CDR3 is 13 residues. Per germline, CDR1 SEHNR and CDR2 FQNEAQ (reference sequence). The CDR3 loop reads CASSQDRTYGYTF. The DNA for the CDR3 is TGTGCCAGCAGCCAGGACAGGACGTATGGCTACACCTTC. Supplemented by reference TRBV7-9 and TRBJ1-2, the full variable domain reads DTGVSQNPRHKITKRGQNVTFRCDPISEHNRLYWYRQTLGQGPEFLTYFQNEAQLEKSRLLSDRFSAERPKGSFSTLEIQRTEQGDSAMYLCASSQDRTYGYTFGSGTRLTVV.

The chain combines TRBV7-2 with TRBJ2-5, with 9 bases identical to TRBD2. Germline assignment: CDR1 SGHTA and CDR2 FQGNSA. The length of the CDR3 is 16 residues. J was trimmed by 5 bases and V by 6 bases; bases with no gene match: 13. CDR3 loop: CASSRTQREARETQYF. The CDR3 DNA sequence: TGTGCCAGCAGTCGGACTCAGCGGGAGGCGAGGGAGACCCAGTACTTC. Supplemented by reference TRBV7-2 and TRBJ2-5, the full variable domain reads GAGVSQSPSNKVTEKGKDVELRCDPISGHTALYWYRQSLGQGLEFLIYFQGNSAPDKSGLPSDRFSAERTGGSVSTLTIQRTQQEDSAVYLCASSRTQREARETQYFGPGTRLLVL.